This entry describes one TCR beta chain. Data came from immunoSEQ multiplex PCR; TCRdb stores just in-frame clones and leaves some out. The data show some 16,000 clones, less than 90% seen once. These data originate in a study of immune evolution from preneoplasia to lung adenocarcinoma. Germline V gene lookup returns CDR1 SGHAT and CDR2 FQNNGV. The CDR3 covers 16 residues. V was pared by 4 bases and J by 2 bases, with 18 bases between. The sequencing sample was made of FFPE invasive lung adenocarcinoma tissue. The rearrangement joins TRBV11-2 to TRBJ2-7; a weak D match, TRBD1 (5 bases). The clonotype was recovered from a person aged 65-85 years with invasive lung adenocarcinoma. The CDR3 DNA is TGTGCCAGCAGCTCCACATGGCCAGGGTATACCTACGAGCAGTACTTC. Translated, it gives CASSSTWPGYTYEQYF.